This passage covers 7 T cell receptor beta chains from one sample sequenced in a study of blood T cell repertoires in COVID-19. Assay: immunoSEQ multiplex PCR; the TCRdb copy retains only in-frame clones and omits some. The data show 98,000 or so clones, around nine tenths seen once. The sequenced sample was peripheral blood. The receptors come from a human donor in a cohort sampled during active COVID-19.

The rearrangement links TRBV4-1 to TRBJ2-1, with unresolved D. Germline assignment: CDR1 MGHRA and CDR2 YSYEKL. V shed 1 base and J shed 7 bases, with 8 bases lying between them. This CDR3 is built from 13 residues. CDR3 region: CASSQVLSNEQFF. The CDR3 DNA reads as TGCGCCAGCAGCCAAGTCTTATCGAATGAGCAGTTCTTC.

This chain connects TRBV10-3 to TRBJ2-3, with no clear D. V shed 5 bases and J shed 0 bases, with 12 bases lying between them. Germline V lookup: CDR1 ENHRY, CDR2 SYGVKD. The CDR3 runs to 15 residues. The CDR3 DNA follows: TGTGCCATCAGTCCCCCAGGTGGGAGCACAGATACGCAGTATTTT. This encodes CAISPPGGSTDTQYF.

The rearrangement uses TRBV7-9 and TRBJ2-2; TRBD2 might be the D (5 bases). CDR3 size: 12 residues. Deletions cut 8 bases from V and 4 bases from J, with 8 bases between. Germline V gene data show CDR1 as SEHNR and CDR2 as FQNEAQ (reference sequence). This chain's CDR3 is CASPRGTGELFF. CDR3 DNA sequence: TGTGCCAGCCCTCGGGGCACCGGGGAGCTGTTTTTT. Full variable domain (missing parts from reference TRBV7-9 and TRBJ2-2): DTGVSQNPRHKITKRGQNVTFRCDPISEHNRLYWYRQTLGQGPEFLTYFQNEAQLEKSRLLSDRFSAERPKGSFSTLEIQRTEQGDSAMYLCASPRGTGELFFGEGSRLTVL.

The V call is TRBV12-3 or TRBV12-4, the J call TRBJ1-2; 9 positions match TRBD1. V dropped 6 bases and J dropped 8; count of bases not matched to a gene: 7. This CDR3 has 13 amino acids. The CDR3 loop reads CASSTGGAKGYTF. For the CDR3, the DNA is TGTGCCAGCAGCACAGGGGGCGCGAAGGGCTACACCTTC.

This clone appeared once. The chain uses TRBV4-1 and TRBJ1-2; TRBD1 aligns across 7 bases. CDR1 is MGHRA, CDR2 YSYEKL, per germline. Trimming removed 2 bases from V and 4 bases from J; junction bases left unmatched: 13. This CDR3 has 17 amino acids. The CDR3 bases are TGCGCCAGCAGCCAAAAAACCCGGGACAGTTTCTTCTATGGCTACACCTTC. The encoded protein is CASSQKTRDSFFYGYTF.

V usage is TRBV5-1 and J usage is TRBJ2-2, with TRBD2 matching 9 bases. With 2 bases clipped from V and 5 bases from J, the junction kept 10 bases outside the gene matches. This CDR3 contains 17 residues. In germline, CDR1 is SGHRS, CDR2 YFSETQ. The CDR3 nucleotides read TGCGCCAGCAGCTTCCGTCCGGGGAGCGGGAGGACCGGGGAGCTGTTTTTT. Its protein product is CASSFRPGSGRTGELFF.

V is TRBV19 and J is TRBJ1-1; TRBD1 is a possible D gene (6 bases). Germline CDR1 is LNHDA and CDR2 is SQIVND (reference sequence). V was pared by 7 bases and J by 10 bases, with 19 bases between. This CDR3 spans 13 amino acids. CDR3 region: CASNPRDIRRAFF. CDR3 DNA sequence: TGTGCCAGTAATCCCCGGGACATCAGAAGAGCTTTCTTT.